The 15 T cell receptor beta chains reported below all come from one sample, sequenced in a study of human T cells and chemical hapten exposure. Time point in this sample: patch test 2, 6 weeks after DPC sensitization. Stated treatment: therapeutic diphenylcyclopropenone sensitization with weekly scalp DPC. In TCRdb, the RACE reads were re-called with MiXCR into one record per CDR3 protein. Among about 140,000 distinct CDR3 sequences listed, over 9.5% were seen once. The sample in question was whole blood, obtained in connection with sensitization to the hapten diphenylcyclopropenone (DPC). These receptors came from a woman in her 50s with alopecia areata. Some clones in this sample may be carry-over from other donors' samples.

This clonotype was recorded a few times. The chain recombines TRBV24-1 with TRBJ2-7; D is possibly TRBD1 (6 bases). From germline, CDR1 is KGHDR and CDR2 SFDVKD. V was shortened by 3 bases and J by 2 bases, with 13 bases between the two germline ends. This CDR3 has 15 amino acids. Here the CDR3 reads CATSDRTETPYEQYF. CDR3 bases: TGTGCCACCAGTGATAGGACAGAGACTCCCTACGAGCAGTACTTC.

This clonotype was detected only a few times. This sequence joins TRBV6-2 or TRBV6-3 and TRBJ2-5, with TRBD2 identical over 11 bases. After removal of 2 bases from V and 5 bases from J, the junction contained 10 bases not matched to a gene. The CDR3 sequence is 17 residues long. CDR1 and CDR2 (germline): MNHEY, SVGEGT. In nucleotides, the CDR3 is TGTGCCAGCAGTTACGCGACTAGCGGGAACGTTTGGGAGACCCAGTACTTC. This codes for CASSYATSGNVWETQYF.

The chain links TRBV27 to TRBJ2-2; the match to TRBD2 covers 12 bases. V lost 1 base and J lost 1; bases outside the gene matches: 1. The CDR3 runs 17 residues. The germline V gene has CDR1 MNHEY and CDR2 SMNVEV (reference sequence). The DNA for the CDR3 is TGTGCCAGCAGTTTATTGACTAGCGGGGGGAACACCGGGGAGCTGTTTTTT. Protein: CASSLLTSGGNTGELFF.

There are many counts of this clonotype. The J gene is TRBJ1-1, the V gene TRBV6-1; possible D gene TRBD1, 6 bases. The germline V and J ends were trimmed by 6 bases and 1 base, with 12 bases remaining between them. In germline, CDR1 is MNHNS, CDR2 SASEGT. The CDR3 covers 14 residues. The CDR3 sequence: CASRPTGKNTEAFF. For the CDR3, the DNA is TGTGCCAGCAGACCGACAGGCAAGAACACTGAAGCTTTCTTT.

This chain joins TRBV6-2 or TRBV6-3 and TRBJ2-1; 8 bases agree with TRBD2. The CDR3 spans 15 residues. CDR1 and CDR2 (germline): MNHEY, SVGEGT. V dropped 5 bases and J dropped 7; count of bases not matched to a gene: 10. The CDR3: CASSGAGEWGNEQFF. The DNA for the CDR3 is TGTGCCAGCAGTGGAGCGGGAGAATGGGGGAATGAGCAGTTCTTC.

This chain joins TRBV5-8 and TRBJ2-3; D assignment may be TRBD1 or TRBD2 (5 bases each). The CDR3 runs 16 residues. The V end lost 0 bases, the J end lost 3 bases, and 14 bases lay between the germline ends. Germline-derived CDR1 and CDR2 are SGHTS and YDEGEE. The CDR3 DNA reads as TGTGCCAGCAGCTTGGGTGCCGGGACGCAGACAGATACGCAGTATTTT. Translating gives CASSLGAGTQTDTQYF.

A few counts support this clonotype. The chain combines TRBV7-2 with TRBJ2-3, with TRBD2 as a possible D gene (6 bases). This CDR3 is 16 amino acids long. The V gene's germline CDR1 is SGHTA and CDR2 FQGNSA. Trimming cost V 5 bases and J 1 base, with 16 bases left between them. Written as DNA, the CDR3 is TGTGCCAGCAGCCAAGCTAGCGCCTGGGGCACAGATACGCAGTATTTT. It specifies CASSQASAWGTDTQYF.

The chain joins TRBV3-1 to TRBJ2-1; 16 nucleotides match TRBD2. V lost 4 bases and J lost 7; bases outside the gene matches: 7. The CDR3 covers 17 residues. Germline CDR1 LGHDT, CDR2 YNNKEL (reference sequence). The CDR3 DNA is TGTGCCAGCAGCCGTCCCGGGACTAGCGGGAGGGCTAATGAGCAGTTCTTC. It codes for CASSRPGTSGRANEQFF.

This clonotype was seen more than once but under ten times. In DNA, the CDR3 is TGTGCCAGCAGCCCCTGGGCAGGCACAGATACGCAGTATTTT. It yields the protein CASSPWAGTDTQYF. The chain recombines TRBV2 with TRBJ2-3; no clear D. This CDR3 has 14 amino acids. Per the germline V gene, CDR1 is SNHLY and CDR2 is FYNNEI. The V and J ends lost 6 bases and 1 base respectively, with 11 bases between them.

CDR3 nucleotides: TGTGCCAGCTCACCACCGAACGGATACGAGCAGTACTTC. Protein product: CASSPPNGYEQYF. This chain connects TRBV18 to TRBJ2-7; no firm D call. The V gene lost 0 bases and the J gene lost 4 bases, with 7 bases spanning the gap. Per the germline V gene, CDR1 is KGHSH and CDR2 is LQKENI. The CDR3 extends over 13 amino acids.

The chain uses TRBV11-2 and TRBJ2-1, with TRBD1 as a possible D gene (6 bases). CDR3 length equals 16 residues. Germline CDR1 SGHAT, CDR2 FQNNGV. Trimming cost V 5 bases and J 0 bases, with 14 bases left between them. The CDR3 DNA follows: TGTGCCAGCAGCAGAGGGACACTTAGCTCCTACAATGAGCAGTTCTTC. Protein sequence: CASSRGTLSSYNEQFF.

CDR3 sequence (DNA): TGTGCCACCAGTGATCCCCGTCGGGAGCTGTTTTTT. It encodes CATSDPRRELFF. The chain couples TRBV24-1 to TRBJ2-2; unclear D gene. Germline V gene lookup returns CDR1 KGHDR and CDR2 SFDVKD. This CDR3 is built from 12 residues. V lost 3 bases and J lost 9, with 7 bases in between.

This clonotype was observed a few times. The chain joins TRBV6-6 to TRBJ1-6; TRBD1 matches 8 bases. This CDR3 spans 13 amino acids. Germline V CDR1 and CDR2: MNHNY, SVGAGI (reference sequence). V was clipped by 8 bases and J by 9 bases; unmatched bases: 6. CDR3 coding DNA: TGTGCCAGCCTAGACAGGGGTGGTTCACCCCTCCACTTT. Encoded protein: CASLDRGGSPLHF.

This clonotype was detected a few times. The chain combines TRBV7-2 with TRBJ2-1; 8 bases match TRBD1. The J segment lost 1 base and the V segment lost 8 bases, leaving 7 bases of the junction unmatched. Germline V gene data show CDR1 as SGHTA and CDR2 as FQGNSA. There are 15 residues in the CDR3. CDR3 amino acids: CASAQQGGSYNEQFF. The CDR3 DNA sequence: TGTGCCAGCGCTCAACAGGGGGGATCCTACAATGAGCAGTTCTTC.

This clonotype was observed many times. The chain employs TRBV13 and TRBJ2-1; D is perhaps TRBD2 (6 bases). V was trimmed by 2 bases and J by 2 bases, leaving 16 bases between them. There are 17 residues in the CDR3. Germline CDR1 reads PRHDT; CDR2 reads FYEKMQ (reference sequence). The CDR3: CASSLSLGGGTYNEQFF. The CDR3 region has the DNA TGTGCCAGCAGCTTATCTTTGGGAGGAGGTACCTACAATGAGCAGTTCTTC.